This T cell receptor beta chain was recorded in a study of technical replicates of blood from several donors. This clone is categorized as large. V was shortened by 5 bases and J by 4 bases, with 11 bases between the two germline ends. CDR3 length: 14 residues. Germline values: CDR1 SEHNR, CDR2 FQNEAQ (reference sequence). Profiling relied on immunoSEQ multiplex PCR, and the TCRdb table lists in-frame clones only, not all of them. This sample carries about 64,000 clones, 75% to 90% of them seen once, and the ten largest clones take around 5.1%. The sample comprised PBMCs. The genes are TRBV7-9 and TRBJ2-2; no definite D call. This clonotype was obtained from a human donor in good health. Some clones in this sample may be carry-over from other donors' samples. For the CDR3, the DNA is TGTGCCAGCAGCCCTGTTAGTTTCACCGGGGAGCTGTTTTTT. Encoded protein: CASSPVSFTGELFF. The full variable domain, rest sourced from reference TRBV7-9 and TRBJ2-2, is DTGVSQNPRHKITKRGQNVTFRCDPISEHNRLYWYRQTLGQGPEFLTYFQNEAQLEKSRLLSDRFSAERPKGSFSTLEIQRTEQGDSAMYLCASSPVSFTGELFFGEGSRLTVL.